This entry lists 18 T cell receptor beta chains sequenced from one sample in a study of PD-1 blockade in classical Hodgkin lymphoma. Here immunoSEQ multiplex PCR was the method, and the copy in TCRdb shows in-frame clones only, minus some. The sample has roughly 12,000 clones; 65% to 80% are singletons. All patients experienced relapse after autologous stem cell transplantation, and brentuximab vedotin exposure was variable. From thawed PBMCs, magnetic negative selection was used to isolate the CD8+ T cells. The sequencing here drew on CD8+ T cells from blood, taken at baseline. These receptors were collected from a human donor with classical Hodgkin lymphoma.

The chain is built from TRBV7-6 and TRBJ1-5; D is uncertain. The germline V gene has CDR1 SGHVS and CDR2 FNYEAQ. The CDR3 runs 13 residues. V lost 6 bases and J 6 bases, leaving 12 bases between the germline ends. The CDR3: CASSNGRAQPQHF. The CDR3 DNA follows: TGTGCCAGCAGTAATGGTAGGGCTCAGCCCCAGCATTTT. The full variable domain, with the rest looked up from reference TRBV7-6 and TRBJ1-5, is GAGVSQSPRYKVTKRGQDVALRCDPISGHVSLYWYRQALGQGPEFLTYFNYEAQQDKSGLPNDRFSAERPEGSISTLTIQRTEQRDSAMYRCASSNGRAQPQHFGDGTRLSIL.

This clone has more than one count but fewer than ten. The rearrangement joins TRBV11-2 to TRBJ2-7; weak D call: TRBD2 (6 bases). The germline V and J ends were trimmed by 4 bases and 7 bases, with 8 bases remaining between them. From germline, CDR1 is SGHAT and CDR2 FQNNGV. The CDR3 sequence is 11 residues long. CDR3 nucleotide sequence: TGTGCCAGCAGCTCGCGGGAAGAGCAGTACTTC. As protein: CASSSREEQYF. The complete variable domain, with remaining parts taken from reference TRBV11-2 and TRBJ2-7, reads EAGVAQSPRYKIIEKRQSVAFWCNPISGHATLYWYQQILGQGPKLLIQFQNNGVVDDSQLPKDRFSAERLKGVDSTLKIQPAKLEDSAVYLCASSSREEQYFGPGTRLTVT.

The chain recombines TRBV5-4 with TRBJ1-2; unclear D gene. Trimming cost V 4 bases and J 5 bases, with 15 bases left between them. The germline V gene encodes CDR1 SGHNT and CDR2 YYREEE (reference sequence). This CDR3 spans 14 amino acids. The CDR3 nucleotides read TGTGCCAGCAGCCCCAACCCCGACGGATATGGCTACACCTTC. It codes for CASSPNPDGYGYTF.

In its sample, this clone was seen once. V is TRBV6-6 and J is TRBJ1-1; D gene uncertain. Trimming pared 7 bases from V and 0 bases from J, leaving 12 bases between. The CDR3 has 14 residues. Germline lookup yields CDR1 MNHNY and CDR2 SVGAGI (reference sequence). CDR3: CASTLSPLNTEAFF. The CDR3 DNA reads as TGTGCCAGCACGTTGAGTCCGTTGAACACTGAAGCTTTCTTT.

Only a few counts were recorded for this clone. The CDR3 region is CASSDTGRAIYGYTF. CDR3 sequence (DNA): TGTGCCAGCAGTGACACCGGACGGGCGATATATGGCTACACCTTC. This chain connects TRBV6-6 to TRBJ1-2, with D unclear. Trimming stripped 5 bases from V and 5 bases from J, with 18 bases between. The CDR3 covers 15 residues. Germline V lookup: CDR1 MNHNY, CDR2 SVGAGI (reference sequence).

This sequence joins TRBV6-6 and TRBJ1-6, with 9 bases lining up with TRBD1. The CDR3 covers 16 residues. After removal of 9 bases from V and 1 base from J, the junction contained 7 bases not matched to a gene. Looked up from germline, CDR1 is MNHNY and CDR2 is SVGAGI (reference sequence). The CDR3 here is CASSGQGRSYNSPLHF. DNA of the CDR3: TGTGCCAGTTCGGGACAGGGAAGGTCCTATAATTCACCCCTCCACTTT.

This clone has more than one count but fewer than ten. The V and J genes are TRBV27 and TRBJ2-3; 13 nucleotides agree with TRBD2. Germline assignment: CDR1 MNHEY and CDR2 SMNVEV (reference sequence). The V segment lost 1 base and the J segment 3 bases; nucleotides outside the gene matches: 1. CDR3 size: 16 residues. The CDR3: CASSLWTSGGTDTQYF. The CDR3 nucleotides are TGTGCCAGCAGTTTATGGACTAGCGGGGGAACAGATACGCAGTATTTT.

The rearrangement joins TRBV27 to TRBJ1-5; D not resolved. Trimming removed 6 bases at V and 3 bases at J, with 18 bases between. Germline CDR1 reads MNHEY; CDR2 reads SMNVEV (reference sequence). The CDR3 totals 16 residues. The CDR3 DNA reads as TGTGCCAGCAGACCCAATACGGGTTCCGTCAATCAGCCCCAGCATTTT. It is translated as CASRPNTGSVNQPQHF.

This clone was seen a few times. The chain links TRBV27 to TRBJ1-4, with D uncertain. V was shortened by 3 bases and J by 3 bases, with 11 bases between the two germline ends. This CDR3 contains 15 residues. From germline, CDR1 is MNHEY and CDR2 SMNVEV (reference sequence). CDR3 in amino acids: CASSFGDHPNEKLFF. CDR3 in DNA: TGTGCCAGCAGTTTTGGGGATCATCCTAATGAAAAACTGTTTTTT.

The V gene is TRBV2, the J gene TRBJ1-4; no firm D call. With 4 bases removed from V and 5 bases from J, the gap between germline ends came to 11 bases. This CDR3 contains 14 residues. Per the germline V gene, CDR1 is SNHLY and CDR2 is FYNNEI. CDR3 nucleotide sequence: TGTGCCAGCAGTGGCCGGACCGGAAATGAAAAACTGTTTTTT. Translating gives CASSGRTGNEKLFF. Using reference TRBV2 and TRBJ1-4 for the parts outside the CDR3, the full variable domain is EPEVTQTPSHQVTQMGQEVILRCVPISNHLYFYWYRQILGQKVEFLVSFYNNEISEKSEIFDDQFSVERPDGSNFTLKIRSTKLEDSAMYFCASSGRTGNEKLFFGSGTQLSVL.

J is TRBJ2-1 and V is TRBV6-4; 10 nucleotides match TRBD2. The germline V gene has CDR1 MRHNA and CDR2 SNTAGT. The V gene end was trimmed by 6 bases and the J gene end by 3 bases; junction bases not matched to a gene: 2. The CDR3 runs to 14 residues. For the CDR3, the DNA is TGTGCCAGCAGGATAGCGGGGGGCTACAATGAGCAGTTCTTC. Protein product: CASRIAGGYNEQFF.

By proportion, this clone is medium-sized (0.01 to 0.1%). The chain couples TRBV4-3 to TRBJ2-3; 9 bases align to TRBD2. CDR1 is LGHNA, CDR2 YSLEER, per germline. The CDR3 consists of 15 residues. Trimming cost V 1 base and J 5 bases; bases outside gene matches: 4. The CDR3 DNA follows: TGCGCCAGCAGCCAAGGGGGTAGCGGGGGAGATACGCAGTATTTT. It encodes CASSQGGSGGDTQYF.

This clone was seen a few times. The chain combines TRBV10-3 with TRBJ1-3; TRBD1 aligns across 9 bases. The length of the CDR3 is 12 residues. V was clipped by 11 bases and J by 7 bases; unmatched bases: 6. Germline assignment: CDR1 ENHRY and CDR2 SYGVKD. The CDR3 here is CAGTDRGNTIYF. CDR3 sequence (DNA): TGTGCCGGTACGGACAGGGGCAACACCATATATTTT.

This clone was found a few times. The V call is TRBV6-6, the J call TRBJ1-2, with 9 bases lining up with TRBD1. The CDR3 is 14 amino acids. Germline V lookup: CDR1 MNHNY, CDR2 SVGAGI (reference sequence). J gave up 7 bases and V 4 bases, and 7 bases lay outside the gene matches. CDR3 amino acids: CASSSLQGAAGYTF. CDR3 bases: TGTGCCAGCAGTTCCCTACAGGGGGCGGCTGGCTACACCTTC.

The chain recombines TRBV29-1 with TRBJ2-7; D is undetermined. Trimming stripped 7 bases from V and 2 bases from J, with 15 bases between. The CDR3 spans 13 residues. Germline CDR1 reads SQVTM; CDR2 reads ANQGSEA. In DNA form, the CDR3 reads TGCAGCGCCAAGGTAGGTGCCCCCTACGAGCAGTACTTC. Protein product: CSAKVGAPYEQYF.

The chain carries TRBV28 and TRBJ2-5; 7 bases are a match to TRBD1. The end of the DNA aligns better with TRBJ2-7, so the J call may be wrong. This CDR3 is built from 16 residues. Germline CDR1 and CDR2: MDHEN and SYDVKM. The chain's CDR3 is CASSRGTEQSSYEQYF. The CDR3 DNA follows: TGTGCCAGCAGCCGTGGGACAGAACAGTCTTCCTACGAGCAGTACTTC.

V gene TRBV27 combines with J gene TRBJ2-1, with 10 bases fitting TRBD2. With V trimmed by 5 bases and J by 9 bases, 7 bases remained unmatched. The length of the CDR3 is 14 residues. Germline V lookup: CDR1 MNHEY, CDR2 SMNVEV (reference sequence). CDR3 coding DNA: TGTGCCAGCAGTCTAGCGGGGGACGCGGGTGAGCAGTTCTTC. Residues: CASSLAGDAGEQFF.

The chain links TRBV5-6 to TRBJ2-1; perhaps TRBD2 as D (5 bases). The CDR3 runs 16 residues. V was clipped by 0 bases and J by 3 bases, with 13 bases between them. The germline CDR1 and CDR2 sequences are SGHDT and YYEEEE. The CDR3 DNA reads as TGTGCCAGCAGCTTGGCTAGTACTAGTCACTACAATGAGCAGTTCTTC. It codes for CASSLASTSHYNEQFF.